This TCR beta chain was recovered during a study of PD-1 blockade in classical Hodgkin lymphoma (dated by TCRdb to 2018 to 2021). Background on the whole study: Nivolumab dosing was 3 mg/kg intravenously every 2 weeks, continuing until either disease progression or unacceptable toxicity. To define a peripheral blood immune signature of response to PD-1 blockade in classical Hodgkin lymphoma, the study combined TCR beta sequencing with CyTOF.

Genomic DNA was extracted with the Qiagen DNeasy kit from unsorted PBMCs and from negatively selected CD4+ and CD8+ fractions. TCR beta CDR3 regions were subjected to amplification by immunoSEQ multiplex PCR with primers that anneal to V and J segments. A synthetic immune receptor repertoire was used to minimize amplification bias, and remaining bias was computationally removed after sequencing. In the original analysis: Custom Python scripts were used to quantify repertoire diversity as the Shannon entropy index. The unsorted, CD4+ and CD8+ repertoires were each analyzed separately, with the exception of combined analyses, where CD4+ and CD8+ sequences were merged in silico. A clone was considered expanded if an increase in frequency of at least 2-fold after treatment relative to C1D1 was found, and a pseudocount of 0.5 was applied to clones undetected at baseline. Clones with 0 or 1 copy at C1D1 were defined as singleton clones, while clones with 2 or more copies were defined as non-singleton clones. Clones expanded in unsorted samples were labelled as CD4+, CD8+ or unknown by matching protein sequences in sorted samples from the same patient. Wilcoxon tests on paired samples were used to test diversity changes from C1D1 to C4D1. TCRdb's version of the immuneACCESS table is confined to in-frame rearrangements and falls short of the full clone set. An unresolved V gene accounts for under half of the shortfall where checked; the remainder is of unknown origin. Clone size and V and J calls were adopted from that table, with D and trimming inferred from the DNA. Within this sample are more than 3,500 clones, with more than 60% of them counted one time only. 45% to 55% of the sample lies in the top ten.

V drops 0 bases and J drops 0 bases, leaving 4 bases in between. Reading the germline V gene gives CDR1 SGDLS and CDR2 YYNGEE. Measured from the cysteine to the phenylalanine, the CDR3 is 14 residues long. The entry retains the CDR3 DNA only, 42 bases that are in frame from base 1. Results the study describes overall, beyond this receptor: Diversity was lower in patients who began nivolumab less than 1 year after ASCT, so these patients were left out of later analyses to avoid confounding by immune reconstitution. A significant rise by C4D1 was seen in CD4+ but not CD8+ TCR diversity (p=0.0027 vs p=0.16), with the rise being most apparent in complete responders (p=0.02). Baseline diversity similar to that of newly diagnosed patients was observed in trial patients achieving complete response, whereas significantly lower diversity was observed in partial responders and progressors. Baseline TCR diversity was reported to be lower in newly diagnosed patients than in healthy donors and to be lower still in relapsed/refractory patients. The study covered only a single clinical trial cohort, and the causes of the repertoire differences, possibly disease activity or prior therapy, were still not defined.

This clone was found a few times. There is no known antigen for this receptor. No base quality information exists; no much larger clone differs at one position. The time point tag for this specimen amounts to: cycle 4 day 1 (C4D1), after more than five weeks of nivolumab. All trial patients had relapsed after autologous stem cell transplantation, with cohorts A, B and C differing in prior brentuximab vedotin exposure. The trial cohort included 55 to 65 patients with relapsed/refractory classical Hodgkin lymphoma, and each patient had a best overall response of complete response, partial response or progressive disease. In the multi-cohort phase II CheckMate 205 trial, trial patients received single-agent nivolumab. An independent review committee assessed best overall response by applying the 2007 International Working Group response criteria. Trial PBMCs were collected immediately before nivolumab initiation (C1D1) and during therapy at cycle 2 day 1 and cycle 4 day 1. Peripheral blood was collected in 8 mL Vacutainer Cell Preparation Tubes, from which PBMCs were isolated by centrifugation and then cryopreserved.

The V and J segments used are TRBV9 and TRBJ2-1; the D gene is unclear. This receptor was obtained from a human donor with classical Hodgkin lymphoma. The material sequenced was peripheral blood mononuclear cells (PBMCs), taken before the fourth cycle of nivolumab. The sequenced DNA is TGTGCCAGCAGCGTAGCTATCTCCTACAATGAGCAGTTCTTC. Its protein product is CASSVAISYNEQFF.